This T cell receptor (beta chain) was sequenced during a study of patients and donors after allogeneic stem cell transplantation. TCRdb recomputed calls from the RT-PCR reads with MiXCR, one row per CDR3 protein. The sample carries approximately 200,000 distinct CDR3 sequences, more than 35% recorded once. The germline V gene has CDR1 SGHVS and CDR2 FNYEAQ. This CDR3 is built from 16 residues. V lost 4 bases and J 1 base, leaving 16 bases between the germline ends. This sequence was found in a human donor who was either an allogeneic HSCT recipient or a stem cell or donor lymphocyte infusion donor (not recorded which). It is not recorded whose cells these are; they may come from a transplant donor. The V call is TRBV7-6, the J call TRBJ1-1, with unresolved D. The specimen sequenced was blood, either unsorted or a sorted T cell fraction (not recorded which). The CDR3 DNA is TGTGCCAGCAGCTACTATGGACGGGGTAAGAACACTGAAGCTTTCTTT. It codes for CASSYYGRGKNTEAFF.